This T cell receptor beta chain is from a study of prognosis after radiotherapy for stage I lung cancer. Across the whole study: The enrollment of patients with stage I non-small cell lung cancer occurred between April 2018 and early 2019. Aged roughly 50 to 85 years, with a median of approximately 78 years, the patients were about 13 men and over 5 women.

Researchers used two-round multiplex PCR to amplify TCR beta CDR3 starting from genomic DNA. Amplification in first-round PCR relied on primers specific to each TRBV and TRBJ gene. MiXCR, run by TCRdb on the multiplex PCR reads, gives a single entry per CDR3 protein. The table shows about 20,000 distinct CDR3 sequences, with roughly 39% occurring only once. There are many counts of this clonotype. Collection of peripheral blood, in a volume of around 6 milliliters, was performed at each of two time points. This clonotype was obtained from a donor aged 50 or older with non-small cell lung cancer. The sequencing here drew on PBMCs, taken before or after stereotactic body radiation therapy (not recorded which).

DNA for the CDR3: TGTGCCTGGAGTGCCGGTGCAGATACGCAGTATTTT. Translating it yields CAWSAGADTQYF. This chain connects TRBV30 to TRBJ2-3, with D unclear. V shed 1 base and J shed 4 bases, with 6 bases lying between them. Germline V gives CDR1 GTSNPN, CDR2 SVGIG (reference sequence). The CDR3 has 12 residues.